The 27 T cell receptor beta chains reported below all come from one sample, sequenced in a study of blood T cells in healthy people across ages (dated by TCRdb to about 2015). Library preparation used 5' RACE. TCRdb lists the instrument as Illumina HiSeq 2500. A second PCR of roughly 7 to 12 cycles was performed with a sample-barcoded 5' primer and a J-beta primer mix. TCRdb's own reprocessing of the public reads used fastp at Q25 and MiXCR and kept productive beta chains. Each CDR3 protein gets just one entry, which takes the most common genes and DNA from the rows behind it. This sample has about 1.1 million distinct CDR3 sequences in its table, and less than 45% of those were observed once. Around 12% of the sample goes to the ten largest clones. The material sequenced was blood. The receptors stem from a man aged 18-30 years in good health.

This chain uses TRBV4-1 with TRBJ1-2; D gene uncertain. With 3 bases removed from V and 4 bases from J, the gap between germline ends came to 9 bases. This CDR3 is built from 13 residues. From germline, CDR1 is MGHRA and CDR2 YSYEKL. In DNA, the CDR3 is TGCGCCAGCAGCCACGGAGAGGTCTATGGCTACACCTTC. The encoded protein is CASSHGEVYGYTF.

This clonotype was seen more than once but under ten times. This rearrangement joins TRBV20-1 to TRBJ2-3, with TRBD2 matching over 10 bases. CDR3 length equals 14 residues. Germline V gene lookup returns CDR1 DFQATT and CDR2 SNEGSKA (reference sequence). Trimming removed 5 bases from V and 6 bases from J; junction bases left unmatched: 8. For the CDR3, the DNA is TGCAGTGCTCGGACTAGCGGTTGGGTGGATACGCAGTATTTT. It translates to CSARTSGWVDTQYF.

CDR3 amino acids: CASSFPGLADTYNEQFF. The CDR3 region has the DNA TGTGCCAGCAGCTTTCCAGGACTAGCGGATACCTACAATGAGCAGTTCTTC. V and J are TRBV7-3 and TRBJ2-1; 10 positions match TRBD2. CDR1 is SGHTA, CDR2 FQGTGA, per germline. Trimming took 3 bases from V and 2 from J; bases not matched to a gene: 7. This CDR3 is 17 amino acids long.

The rearrangement joins TRBV7-9 to TRBJ2-7, with a weak D call TRBD1 (6 bases). Germline CDR1 reads SEHNR; CDR2 reads FQNEAQ (reference sequence). Between the trimmed V and J ends, which lost 2 bases and 3 bases, there was a span of 14 bases. This CDR3 spans 15 amino acids. CDR3 bases: TGTGCCAGCAGCTTAACAGGGATAGGCCACTACGAGCAGTACTTC. As protein: CASSLTGIGHYEQYF.

This rearrangement joins TRBV7-9 to TRBJ2-1; possibly TRBD1 for D (5 bases). The CDR3 extends over 14 amino acids. V was trimmed by 6 bases and J by 3 bases, leaving 12 bases between them. CDR1 and CDR2 from the germline V gene are SEHNR and FQNEAQ (reference sequence). The CDR3 DNA is TGTGCCAGCAGTTCTACAGGAAACTACAATGAGCAGTTCTTC. Translating gives CASSSTGNYNEQFF.

The CDR3 DNA is TGTGCCAGCGGCGTGGAGGCCGAGAATCAGCCCCAGCATTTT. Its translation: CASGVEAENQPQHF. The chain has TRBV2 and TRBJ1-5; the D is unclear. This CDR3 contains 14 residues. CDR1 and CDR2 from the germline V gene are SNHLY and FYNNEI. V was pared by 8 bases and J by 4 bases, with 15 bases between.

The chain carries TRBV3-1 and TRBJ2-6; 8 nucleotides match TRBD2. Germline-derived CDR1 and CDR2 are LGHDT and YNNKEL (reference sequence). The V segment lost 0 bases and the J segment 1 base; nucleotides outside the gene matches: 8. This CDR3 is 19 amino acids long. The chain's CDR3 is CASSQDRGGLASGANVLTF. CDR3 sequence (DNA): TGTGCCAGCAGCCAAGATCGGGGCGGACTAGCTTCTGGGGCCAACGTCCTGACTTTC.

V usage is TRBV4-1 and J usage is TRBJ2-5; D may be TRBD2 (6 bases). The CDR3 spans 17 residues. Germline assignment: CDR1 MGHRA and CDR2 YSYEKL. Trimming took 3 bases from V and 1 from J, leaving 18 bases between them. The CDR3 coding sequence is TGCGCCAGCAGCCAGGGTAGACTAGAAACGTGCCAAGAGACCCAGTACTTC. Translated, it gives CASSQGRLETCQETQYF.

About this clonotype: Germline is not matched at one junction end, which may reflect a read error. V is TRBV12-3 or TRBV12-4 and J is TRBJ2-3; D may be TRBD1 (7 bases). The CDR3 sequence is 14 residues long. The CDR3, as DNA: TGTGCCAGCAGAACCCAGGGGGGAACAGATACGGAGTATTTT. Its translation: CASRTQGGTDTEYF.

This clonotype has more than one count but fewer than ten. The rearrangement links TRBV6-6 to TRBJ2-3, with D perhaps TRBD1 or TRBD2 (6 bases each). The CDR3 extends over 16 amino acids. Germline loops: CDR1 MNHNY, CDR2 SVGAGI (reference sequence). V lost 2 bases, J lost 0 bases, and 12 bases lay in between. CDR3: CASSYGRGLSTDTQYF. The CDR3 nucleotides are TGTGCCAGCAGTTACGGCCGGGGGCTAAGCACAGATACGCAGTATTTT.

The chain uses TRBV6-1 and TRBJ1-1; D gene unclear. The CDR3 has 15 amino acids. Trimming shortened V by 6 bases and J by 0 bases, and 14 bases separated the two germline ends. CDR1 and CDR2 (germline): MNHNS, SASEGT. CDR3 residues: CASSYEPGLNTEAFF. The CDR3 coding sequence is TGTGCCAGCAGCTATGAACCCGGGCTGAACACTGAAGCTTTCTTT.

V gene TRBV7-7 combines with J gene TRBJ1-4; a possible D gene is TRBD1 (5 bases). The V end lost 5 bases, the J end lost 0 bases, and 16 bases lay between the germline ends. Germline CDR1 reads SSHAT; CDR2 reads FNYEAQ (reference sequence). CDR3 length: 17 residues. CDR3 DNA: TGTGCCAGCAGCCCCTCCGGGGGTCGCCCAACTAATGAAAAACTGTTTTTT. It translates to CASSPSGGRPTNEKLFF.

The gene calls are TRBV20-1 and TRBJ2-7, with D unclear. Germline CDR1 and CDR2: DFQATT and SNEGSKA (reference sequence). CDR3 length equals 13 residues. V was cut by 7 bases and J by 2 bases, with 15 bases left in between. The CDR3, as DNA: TGCAGTGGGCGGATCAGTGGGGCCTACGAGCAGTACTTC. Protein: CSGRISGAYEQYF.

The chain has TRBV5-5 and TRBJ2-7; D gene uncertain. Between the trimmed V and J ends, which lost 4 bases and 7 bases, there was a span of 15 bases. The CDR3 covers 13 residues. The germline CDR1 and CDR2 sequences are SGHKS and YYEKEE (reference sequence). The CDR3 nucleotides are TGTGCCAGCAGCCCGACACCCTGGGAAGAGCAGTACTTC. This sequence encodes CASSPTPWEEQYF.

J is TRBJ1-2 and V is TRBV6-6, with no clear D. The germline V gene has CDR1 MNHNY and CDR2 SVGAGI (reference sequence). With 6 bases removed from V and 3 bases from J, the gap between germline ends came to 11 bases. CDR3 length equals 13 residues. The CDR3 protein is CASSVGYDYGYTF. Written as DNA, the CDR3 is TGTGCCAGCAGCGTAGGGTATGACTATGGCTACACCTTC.

The rearrangement joins TRBV7-9 to TRBJ2-7, with D uncertain. The CDR3 runs 14 residues. Trimming removed 5 bases at V and 5 bases at J, with 16 bases between. The germline gives CDR1 SEHNR, CDR2 FQNEAQ (reference sequence). The CDR3 sequence is CASSKTKDRNEQYF. The CDR3 DNA is TGTGCCAGCAGCAAAACTAAGGACCGTAACGAGCAGTACTTC.

This clonotype was seen a handful of times. This may be a read error, as it is one base from a much larger clone. The DNA of the CDR3 is TGTGCCAGCAGCTTCCTTGGGCAGCAGTACTTC. Its protein is CASSFLGQQYF. V usage is TRBV11-1 and J usage is TRBJ2-7; no definite D call. Germline V gene sequence: CDR1 SGHAT, CDR2 FQDESV (reference sequence). Trimming took 3 bases from V and 8 from J, leaving 8 bases between them. The CDR3 spans 11 residues.

The chain joins TRBV20-1 to TRBJ2-1; D not certain. The J call could be wrong; TRBJ2-7 is a better fit for the DNA end. Germline CDR1 and CDR2: DFQATT and SNEGSKA (reference sequence). The CDR3 consists of 16 residues. CDR3 in amino acids: CSARDGGRVSYNEQYF. The CDR3 nucleotides read TGCAGTGCTAGAGATGGTGGCCGAGTCTCCTACAATGAGCAGTACTTC.

This rearrangement joins TRBV4-3 to TRBJ1-1; D possibly corresponds to TRBD1 (5 bases). The CDR3 totals 16 residues. V was cut by 0 bases and J by 1 base, with 12 bases left in between. Per germline, CDR1 LGHNA and CDR2 YSLEER. CDR3 sequence reads: CASSQDTTGPNTEAFF. The CDR3 DNA reads as TGCGCCAGCAGCCAAGATACCACAGGCCCGAACACTGAAGCTTTCTTT.

The chain employs TRBV2 and TRBJ2-3, with a tentative D call TRBD1 (6 bases). V was cut by 0 bases and J by 3 bases, with 13 bases left in between. This CDR3 has 16 residues. CDR1 SNHLY and CDR2 FYNNEI come from the germline V gene. CDR3 region: CASSEAGVDSTDTQYF. The CDR3 DNA sequence: TGTGCCAGCAGTGAAGCGGGGGTGGACAGTACAGATACGCAGTATTTT.

CDR3: CASTPLSRDRGIDTQYF. The CDR3 bases are TGTGCCAGCACTCCTTTATCCCGGGACAGGGGCATAGATACGCAGTATTTT. The J gene is TRBJ2-3, the V gene TRBV7-3; 10 bases fit TRBD1. V gave up 7 bases and J gave up 5 bases; unmatched junction bases: 15. CDR3 length: 17 amino acids. Per the germline V gene, CDR1 is SGHTA and CDR2 is FQGTGA.

This clonotype was seen a handful of times. The rearrangement uses TRBV7-9 and TRBJ1-4; maybe TRBD1 (6 bases). In germline, CDR1 is SEHNR, CDR2 FQNEAQ (reference sequence). V lost 1 base to trimming and J lost 8 bases, with 14 bases between them. The CDR3 has 15 residues. For the CDR3, the DNA is TGTGCCAGCAGCTTAGTTGGGGGGCGCTTAGAAAAACTGTTTTTT. Protein product: CASSLVGGRLEKLFF.

V usage is TRBV29-1 and J usage is TRBJ1-1; D perhaps matches TRBD1 (6 bases). Germline V gene sequence: CDR1 SQVTM, CDR2 ANQGSEA. CDR3 length: 15 residues. V was pared by 6 bases and J by 3 bases, with 20 bases between. CDR3 protein: CSVSTWQGLDTEAFF. The CDR3 DNA is TGCAGCGTCTCTACATGGCAGGGGTTAGACACTGAAGCTTTCTTT.

Ten or more counts support this clonotype. This chain links TRBV20-1 with TRBJ1-5, with 7 bases matching TRBD1. This CDR3 has 14 residues. The V segment lost 5 bases and the J segment 1 base; nucleotides outside the gene matches: 5. Germline-derived CDR1 and CDR2 are DFQATT and SNEGSKA (reference sequence). CDR3 DNA: TGCAGTGCTCACAGGGGCGCCAGCAATCAGCCCCAGCATTTT. Translation: CSAHRGASNQPQHF.

This chain joins TRBV7-9 and TRBJ2-2; the D gene is possibly TRBD2 (6 bases). Germline V gives CDR1 SEHNR, CDR2 FQNEAQ (reference sequence). V was trimmed by 5 bases and J by 1 base, leaving 14 bases between them. CDR3 length: 16 amino acids. The CDR3 nucleotides read TGTGCCAGCAGCGGCTACCGGGAGATGAACACCGGGGAGCTGTTTTTT. It codes for CASSGYREMNTGELFF.

As to this clonotype: It may be a read error: a sequence one base away is much more abundant. The rearrangement joins TRBV12-3 or TRBV12-4 to TRBJ2-7; 10 bases are a match to TRBD2. The trim removed 4 bases at V and 7 bases at J, leaving 16 bases unmatched. The CDR3 has 17 amino acids. CDR3 amino acids: CASSSPGLAESYNEQYF. CDR3 nucleotide sequence: TGTGCCAGCAGTTCCCCCGGACTAGCGGAATCCTACAATGAGCAGTACTTC.

Only a few counts were recorded for this clonotype. The chain joins TRBV20-1 to TRBJ1-3; D is unclear. The germline V gene has CDR1 DFQATT and CDR2 SNEGSKA (reference sequence). V was cut by 2 bases and J by 2 bases, with 10 bases left in between. This CDR3 has 14 residues. CDR3 in DNA: TGCAGTGCTAGAAGCCAGCCGACTGGAAACACCATATATTTT. Protein product: CSARSQPTGNTIYF.